This T cell receptor (beta chain) was found in a study of neoadjuvant anti-PD-1 for oral cavity cancer. The CDR3 contains 14 residues. Germline V gives CDR1 SGHRS, CDR2 YFSETQ. Trimming removed 0 bases at V and 4 bases at J, with 7 bases between. Data came from immunoSEQ multiplex PCR; TCRdb stores just in-frame clones and leaves some out. This table has about 16,000 clones, around 69% appearing once. The TCR sequence derives from a person between 35 and 79 years old with oral cavity squamous cell carcinoma. Sequenced here: PBMCs, sampled before nivolumab (anti-PD-1) treatment. The chain carries TRBV5-1 and TRBJ2-2, with D uncertain. This chain's CDR3 is CASSLDMGTGELFF. CDR3 bases: TGCGCCAGCAGCTTGGATATGGGCACCGGGGAGCTGTTTTTT. The entire variable domain, with the rest obtained from reference TRBV5-1 and TRBJ2-2, is as follows: KAGVTQTPRYLIKTRGQQVTLSCSPISGHRSVSWYQQTPGQGLQFLFEYFSETQRNKGNFPGRFSGRQFSNSRSEMNVSTLELGDSALYLCASSLDMGTGELFFGEGSRLTVL.